This T cell receptor beta chain was identified during a study of OX40 agonist ivuxolimab in advanced cancers. Across the study: A diagnosis of hepatocellular carcinoma, melanoma, renal cell or head and neck cancer was present in dose-escalation patients.

Of note for this clone: Its antigen is as yet unknown.

The V and J ends lost 3 bases and 5 bases, in that order; junction bases with no gene match: 4. The CDR3 loop spans 13 amino acids. CDR1 and CDR2 (germline): SGHAT, FQNNGV. Study-level points and caveats: Relatively little clonal expansion, among the lowest observed, appeared in partial responders at 0.1-3.0 mg/kg.

Repertoires were generated with immunoSEQ multiplex PCR, while TCRdb's copy carries only in-frame clones and drops some. The sample comprises approximately 22,000 clones, 65% to 90% of which are singletons, and less than 20% rests with the top ten. This chain links TRBV11-2 with TRBJ2-7, with 7 positions matching TRBD2. The sample consisted of CD4+ or CD8+ T cells sorted from blood, taken in a trial of the OX40 agonist ivuxolimab. This clonotype was sampled from an adult with an advanced solid tumor such as melanoma, head and neck, liver or kidney cancer. The CDR3 coding sequence is TGTGCCAGCAGCTTCTGGGGAGGGCACGAGCAGTACTTC. Residues: CASSFWGGHEQYF.